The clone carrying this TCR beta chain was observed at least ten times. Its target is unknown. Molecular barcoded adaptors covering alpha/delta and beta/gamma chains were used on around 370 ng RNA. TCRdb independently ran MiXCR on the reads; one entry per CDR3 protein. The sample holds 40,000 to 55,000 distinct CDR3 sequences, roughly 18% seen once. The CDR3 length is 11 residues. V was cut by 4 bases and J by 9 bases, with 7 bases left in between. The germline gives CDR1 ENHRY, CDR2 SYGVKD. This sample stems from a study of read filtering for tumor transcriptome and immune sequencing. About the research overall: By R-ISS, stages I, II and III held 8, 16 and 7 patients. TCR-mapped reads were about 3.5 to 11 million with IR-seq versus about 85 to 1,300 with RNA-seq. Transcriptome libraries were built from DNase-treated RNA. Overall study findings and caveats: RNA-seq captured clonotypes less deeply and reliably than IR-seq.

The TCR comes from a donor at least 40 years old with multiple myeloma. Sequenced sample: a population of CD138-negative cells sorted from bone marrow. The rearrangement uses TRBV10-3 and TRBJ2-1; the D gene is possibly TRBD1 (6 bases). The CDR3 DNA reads TGTGCCATCAGTGGGGGGCTTGAGCAGTTCTTC. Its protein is CAISGGLEQFF.